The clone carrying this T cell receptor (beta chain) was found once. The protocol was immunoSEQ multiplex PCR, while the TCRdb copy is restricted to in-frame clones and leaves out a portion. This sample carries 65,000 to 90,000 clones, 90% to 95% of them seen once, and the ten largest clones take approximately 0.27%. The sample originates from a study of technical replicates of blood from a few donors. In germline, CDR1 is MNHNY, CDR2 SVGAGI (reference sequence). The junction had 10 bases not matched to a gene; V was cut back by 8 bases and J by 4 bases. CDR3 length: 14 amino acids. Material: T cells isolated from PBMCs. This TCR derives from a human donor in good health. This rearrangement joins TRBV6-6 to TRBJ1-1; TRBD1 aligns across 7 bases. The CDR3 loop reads CASQKEGAVTEAFF. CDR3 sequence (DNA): TGTGCCAGCCAAAAAGAGGGGGCGGTCACTGAAGCTTTCTTT.